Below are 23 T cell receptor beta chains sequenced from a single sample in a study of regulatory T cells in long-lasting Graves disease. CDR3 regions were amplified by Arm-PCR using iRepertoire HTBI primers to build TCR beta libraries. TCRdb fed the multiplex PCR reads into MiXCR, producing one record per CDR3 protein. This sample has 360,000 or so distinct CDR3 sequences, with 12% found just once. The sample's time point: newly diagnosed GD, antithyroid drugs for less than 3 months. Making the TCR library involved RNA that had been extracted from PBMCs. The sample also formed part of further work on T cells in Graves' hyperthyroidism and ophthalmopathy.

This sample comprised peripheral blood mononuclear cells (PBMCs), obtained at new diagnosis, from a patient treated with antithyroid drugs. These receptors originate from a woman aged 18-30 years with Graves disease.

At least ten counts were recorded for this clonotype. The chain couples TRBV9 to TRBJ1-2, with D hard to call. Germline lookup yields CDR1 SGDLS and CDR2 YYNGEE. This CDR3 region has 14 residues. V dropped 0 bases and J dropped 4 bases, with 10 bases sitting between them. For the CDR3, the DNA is TGTGCCAGCAGCGTAGATTGGCGGAGCTATGGCTACACCTTC. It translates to CASSVDWRSYGYTF.

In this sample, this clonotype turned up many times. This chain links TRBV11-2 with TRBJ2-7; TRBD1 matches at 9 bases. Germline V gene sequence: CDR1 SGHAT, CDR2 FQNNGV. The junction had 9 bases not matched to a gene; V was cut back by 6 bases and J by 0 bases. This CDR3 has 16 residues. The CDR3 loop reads CASSAMGTGSSYEQYF. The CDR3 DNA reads TGTGCCAGCAGTGCTATGGGGACAGGGAGCTCCTACGAGCAGTACTTC.

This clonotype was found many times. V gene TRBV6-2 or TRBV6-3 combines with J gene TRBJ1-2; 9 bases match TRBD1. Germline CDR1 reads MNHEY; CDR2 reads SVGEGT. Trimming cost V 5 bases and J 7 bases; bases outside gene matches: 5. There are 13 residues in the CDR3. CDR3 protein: CASSPGTGFGYTF. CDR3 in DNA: TGTGCCAGCAGTCCCGGGACAGGGTTTGGCTACACCTTC.

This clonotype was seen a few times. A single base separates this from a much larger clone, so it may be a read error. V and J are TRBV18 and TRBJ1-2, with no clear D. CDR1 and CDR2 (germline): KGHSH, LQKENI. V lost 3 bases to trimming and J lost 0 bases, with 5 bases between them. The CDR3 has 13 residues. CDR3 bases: TGTGCCAGCTCACCTCTCCCTAACTATGGCTACACCTTC. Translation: CASSPLPNYGYTF.

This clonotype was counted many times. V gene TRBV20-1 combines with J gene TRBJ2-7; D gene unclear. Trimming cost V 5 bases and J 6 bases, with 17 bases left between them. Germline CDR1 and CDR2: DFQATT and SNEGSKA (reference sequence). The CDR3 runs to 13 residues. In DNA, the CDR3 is TGCAGTGCTCCCGTGTTACTGGTGGGCGAGCAGTACTTC. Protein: CSAPVLLVGEQYF.

CDR3 in amino acids: CASSEWGGEGDTQYF. CDR3 sequence (DNA): TGTGCCAGCAGTGAATGGGGAGGGGAAGGGGATACGCAGTATTTT. This chain joins TRBV6-4 and TRBJ2-3; 7 bases map to TRBD2. Germline loops: CDR1 MRHNA, CDR2 SNTAGT. J lost 6 bases, V lost 3 bases, and 9 bases had no gene match. This CDR3 has 15 amino acids.

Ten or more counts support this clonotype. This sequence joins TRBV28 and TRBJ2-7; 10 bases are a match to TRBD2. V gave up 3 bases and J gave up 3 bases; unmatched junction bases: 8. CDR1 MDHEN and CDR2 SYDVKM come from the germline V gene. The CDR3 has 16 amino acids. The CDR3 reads CASSFHVASGSYEQYF. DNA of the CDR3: TGTGCCAGCAGTTTCCACGTGGCTAGCGGGAGCTACGAGCAGTACTTC.

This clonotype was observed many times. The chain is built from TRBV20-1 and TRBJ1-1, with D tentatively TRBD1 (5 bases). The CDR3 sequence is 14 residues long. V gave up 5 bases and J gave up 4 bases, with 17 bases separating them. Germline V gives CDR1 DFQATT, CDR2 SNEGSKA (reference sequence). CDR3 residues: CSAGELGVFTEAFF. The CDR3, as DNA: TGCAGTGCTGGGGAGTTGGGGGTATTCACTGAAGCTTTCTTT.

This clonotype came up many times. The CDR3 region is CASFGGDTSTDTQYF. In DNA, the CDR3 is TGTGCCAGCTTCGGGGGGGATACCTCCACAGATACGCAGTATTTT. The V gene is TRBV7-2, the J gene TRBJ2-3, with TRBD2 matching 8 bases. Germline CDR1 is SGHTA and CDR2 is FQGNSA. The CDR3 has 15 amino acids. The J segment lost 2 bases and the V segment lost 8 bases, leaving 9 bases of the junction unmatched.

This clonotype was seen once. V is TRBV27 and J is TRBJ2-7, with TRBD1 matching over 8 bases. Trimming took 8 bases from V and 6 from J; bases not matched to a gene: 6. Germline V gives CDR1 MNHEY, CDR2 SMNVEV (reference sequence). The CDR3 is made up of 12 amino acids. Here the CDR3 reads CASGRTGIEQYV. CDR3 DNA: TGTGCCAGCGGTCGGACAGGGATCGAGCAGTACGTC.

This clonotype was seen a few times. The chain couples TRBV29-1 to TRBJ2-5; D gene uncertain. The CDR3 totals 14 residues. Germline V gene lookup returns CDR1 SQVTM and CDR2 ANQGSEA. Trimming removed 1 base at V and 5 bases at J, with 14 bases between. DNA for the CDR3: TGCAGCGTTGAAGGCAGCCACCCCGGGGAGACCCAGTACTTC. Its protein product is CSVEGSHPGETQYF.

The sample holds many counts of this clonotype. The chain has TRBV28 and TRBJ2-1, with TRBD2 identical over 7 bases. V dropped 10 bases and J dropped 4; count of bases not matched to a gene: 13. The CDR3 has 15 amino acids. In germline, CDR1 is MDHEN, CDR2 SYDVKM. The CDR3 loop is CATWRAGVIYNEQFF. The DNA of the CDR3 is TGTGCCACCTGGAGGGCGGGAGTTATTTACAATGAGCAGTTCTTC.

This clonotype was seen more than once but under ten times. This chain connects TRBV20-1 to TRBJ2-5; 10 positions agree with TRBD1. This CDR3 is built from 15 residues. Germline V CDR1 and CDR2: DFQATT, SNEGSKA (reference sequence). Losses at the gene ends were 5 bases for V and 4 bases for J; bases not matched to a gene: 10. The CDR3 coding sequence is TGCAGTGCTCCGGCTTGGACAGGGGGTGCAGAGACCCAGTACTTC. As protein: CSAPAWTGGAETQYF.

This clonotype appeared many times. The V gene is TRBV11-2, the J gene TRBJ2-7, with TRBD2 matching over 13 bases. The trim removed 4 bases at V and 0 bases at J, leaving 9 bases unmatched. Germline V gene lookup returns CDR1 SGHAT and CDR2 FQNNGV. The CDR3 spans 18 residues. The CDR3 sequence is CASSYRLAGGLSSYEQYF. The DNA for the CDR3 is TGTGCCAGCAGCTACCGACTAGCGGGAGGCCTGAGCTCCTACGAGCAGTACTTC.

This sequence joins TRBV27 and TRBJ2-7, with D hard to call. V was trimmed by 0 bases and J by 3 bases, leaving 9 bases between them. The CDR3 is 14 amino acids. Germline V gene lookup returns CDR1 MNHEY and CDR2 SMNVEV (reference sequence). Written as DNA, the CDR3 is TGTGCCAGCAGTTTATCTCCAGCAGGCTACGAGCAGTACTTC. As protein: CASSLSPAGYEQYF.

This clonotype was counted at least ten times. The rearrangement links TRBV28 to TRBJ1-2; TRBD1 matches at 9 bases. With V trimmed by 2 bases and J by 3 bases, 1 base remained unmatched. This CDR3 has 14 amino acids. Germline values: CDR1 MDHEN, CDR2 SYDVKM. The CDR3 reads CASSLGTGYYGYTF. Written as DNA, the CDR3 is TGTGCCAGCAGTTTAGGGACAGGGTACTATGGCTACACCTTC.

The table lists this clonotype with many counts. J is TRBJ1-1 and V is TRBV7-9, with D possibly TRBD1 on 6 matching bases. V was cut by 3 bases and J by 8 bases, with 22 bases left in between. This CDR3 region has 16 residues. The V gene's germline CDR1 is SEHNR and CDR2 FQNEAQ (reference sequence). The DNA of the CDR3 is TGTGCCAGCAGCTTTTTCCTAGGGACAAAGTCCTACGAAGCTTTCTTT. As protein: CASSFFLGTKSYEAFF.

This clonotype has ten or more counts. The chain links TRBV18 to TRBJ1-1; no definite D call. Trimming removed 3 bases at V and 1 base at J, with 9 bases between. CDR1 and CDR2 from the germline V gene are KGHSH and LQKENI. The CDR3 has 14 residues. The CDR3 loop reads CASSPVGGNTEAFF. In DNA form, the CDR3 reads TGTGCCAGCTCACCGGTGGGCGGGAACACTGAAGCTTTCTTT.

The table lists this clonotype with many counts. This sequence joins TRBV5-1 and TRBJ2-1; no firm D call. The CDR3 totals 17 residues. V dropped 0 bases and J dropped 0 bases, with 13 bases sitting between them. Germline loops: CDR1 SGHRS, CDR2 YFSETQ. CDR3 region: CASSLEIGPSSYNEQFF. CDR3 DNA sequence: TGCGCCAGCAGCTTGGAGATTGGGCCCTCCTCCTACAATGAGCAGTTCTTC.

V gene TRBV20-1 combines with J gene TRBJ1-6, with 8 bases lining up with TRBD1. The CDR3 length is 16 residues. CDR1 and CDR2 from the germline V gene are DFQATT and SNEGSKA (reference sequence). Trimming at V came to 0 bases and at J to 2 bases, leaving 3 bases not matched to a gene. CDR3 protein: CSARDTGGAYNSPLHF. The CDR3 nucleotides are TGCAGTGCTAGAGACACAGGGGGTGCCTATAATTCACCCCTCCACTTT.

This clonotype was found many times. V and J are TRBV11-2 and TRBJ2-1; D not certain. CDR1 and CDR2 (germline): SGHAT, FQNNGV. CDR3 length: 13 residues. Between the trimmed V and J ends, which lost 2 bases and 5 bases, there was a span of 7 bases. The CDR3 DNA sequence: TGTGCCAGCAGCTTAAAGCCAGACAATGAGCAGTTCTTC. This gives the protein CASSLKPDNEQFF.

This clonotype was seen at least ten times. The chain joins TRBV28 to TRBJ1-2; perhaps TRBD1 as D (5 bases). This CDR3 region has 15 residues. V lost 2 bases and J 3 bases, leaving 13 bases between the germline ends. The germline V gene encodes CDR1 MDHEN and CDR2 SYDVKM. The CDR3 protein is CASSLGRGKDYGYTF. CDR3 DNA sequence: TGTGCCAGCAGTTTAGGGAGGGGCAAGGACTATGGCTACACCTTC.

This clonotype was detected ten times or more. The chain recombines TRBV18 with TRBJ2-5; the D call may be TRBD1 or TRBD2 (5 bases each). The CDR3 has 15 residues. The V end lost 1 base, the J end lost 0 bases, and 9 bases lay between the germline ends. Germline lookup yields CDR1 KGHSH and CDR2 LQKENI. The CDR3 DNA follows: TGTGCCAGCTCACCACGAGGGGAGAACCAAGAGACCCAGTACTTC. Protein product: CASSPRGENQETQYF.